Listed below are T cell receptor beta chains from one sample, sequenced in a study of glioma-infiltrating T cells after dendritic cell vaccination. This table comes from immunoSEQ multiplex PCR, and its TCRdb copy is limited to in-frame clones, with some not included. The sample records about 24,000 clones, just under 90% being singletons. Sequencing used blood, obtained after dendritic cell vaccination. The origin of the receptors is a human donor with glioblastoma. Both conserved end residues are part of each CDR3. D genes are given only for firm matches. Only part of the rows carry a size: once, few, many, or a class if the clone is expanded.

-	-	TRBV6-1	TRBJ2-7	CASSEPRRINPYEQYF	TGTGCCAGCAGTGAGCCGCGCCGAATTAACCCCTACGAGCAGTACTTC
-	-	TRBV11-2	TRBJ2-2	CASSPGQNTGELFF	TGTGCCAGCAGCCCCGGTCAGAACACCGGGGAGCTGTTTTTT
-	TRBD1	TRBV7-2	TRBJ1-6	CASSSGTGVRRNSPLHF	TGTGCCAGCAGTTCCGGGACAGGGGTCCGGCGTAATTCACCCCTCCACTTT
once	-	TRBV6-1	TRBJ1-2	CASRGSYGYTF	TGTGCCAGCAGGGGCAGCTATGGCTACACCTTC
-	TRBD1	TRBV30	TRBJ2-1	CAWIGQGSVGEQFF	TGTGCCTGGATCGGACAGGGGTCCGTCGGGGAGCAGTTCTTC
-	TRBD1	TRBV5-1	TRBJ1-4	CASSPDREEEKLFF	TGCGCCAGCAGCCCAGACAGGGAGGAAGAAAAACTGTTTTTT
-	-	TRBV12-2	TRBJ2-4	CASRPPTSGDKNIQYF	TGTGCAAGTCGCCCCCCGACTAGCGGAGATAAAAACATTCAGTACTTC
-	TRBD2	TRBV7-8	TRBJ2-1	CASSSELAGGSEQFF	TGTGCCAGCAGCTCCGAACTAGCGGGGGGGAGTGAGCAGTTCTTC
-	TRBD1	TRBV25-1	TRBJ2-7	CASSTGTGFREQYF	TGTGCCAGCAGTACCGGGACAGGGTTTCGCGAGCAGTACTTC
-	-	TRBV5-1	TRBJ1-1	CASSLRDTHTEAFF	TGCGCCAGCAGCTTGCGAGATACCCACACTGAAGCTTTCTTT
-	-	TRBV30	TRBJ2-4	CAWSVRVPSLAKNIQYF	TGTGCCTGGAGTGTGCGAGTCCCTTCCCTAGCCAAAAACATTCAGTACTTC
-	-	TRBV7-9	TRBJ1-5	CASSLEGDQPQHF	TGTGCCAGCAGCTTAGAGGGGGATCAGCCCCAGCATTTT
-	-	TRBV5-1	TRBJ2-1	CASSLYYGSYNEQFF	TGCGCCAGCAGCTTGTATTACGGGTCCTACAATGAGCAGTTCTTC
-	TRBD2	TRBV7-2	TRBJ2-1	CASSLVLAGAVSNEQFF	TGTGCCAGCAGCTTAGTCCTAGCGGGGGCCGTATCCAATGAGCAGTTCTTC
-	TRBD1	TRBV18	TRBJ2-7	CASSQQGAYEQYF	TGTGCCAGCTCACAGCAGGGGGCCTACGAGCAGTACTTC
-	TRBD1	TRBV15	TRBJ1-5	CATADRENQPQHF	TGTGCCACCGCGGACAGGGAGAATCAGCCCCAGCATTTT
-	TRBD2	TRBV5-1	TRBJ2-5	CASGSAGQETQYF	TGCGCCAGCGGTTCAGCGGGGCAAGAGACCCAGTACTTC
-	-	TRBV6-1	TRBJ1-3	CASSSAAGGNTIYF	TGTGCCAGCAGTTCGGCAGCGGGAGGAAACACCATATATTTT
few	-	TRBV6-5	TRBJ1-2	CASSYSSGKSGYTF	TGTGCCAGCAGTTACTCGTCAGGGAAGAGCGGCTACACCTTC
once	-	TRBV7-8	TRBJ2-5	CASSLTGSFQETQYF	TGTGCCAGCAGCTTAACAGGTTCCTTCCAAGAGACCCAGTACTTC
-	-	TRBV5-1	TRBJ1-5	CASRPDSLNQPQHF	TGCGCCAGCAGGCCAGACAGTCTAAATCAGCCCCAGCATTTT
few	-	TRBV19	TRBJ1-2	CASSIQGRDYGYTF	TGTGCCAGTAGTATTCAGGGAAGGGACTATGGCTACACCTTC
-	TRBD1	TRBV25-1	TRBJ2-1	CASSGGQGFYNEQFF	TGTGCCAGCAGTGGAGGACAGGGATTTTACAATGAGCAGTTCTTC
-	-	TRBV19	TRBJ1-1	CASGGRGGRTEAFF	TGTGCCAGTGGCGGGAGGGGAGGTCGTACTGAAGCTTTCTTT
-	TRBD2	TRBV13	TRBJ2-7	CASSLGSGGYGSYEQYF	TGTGCCAGCAGCTTAGGTAGCGGGGGTTACGGTTCCTACGAGCAGTACTTC
-	TRBD2	TRBV5-1	TRBJ2-7	CASSLHTSGGIYEQYF	TGCGCCAGCAGCTTGCATACTAGCGGGGGAATTTACGAGCAGTACTTC
-	TRBD1	TRBV12-5	TRBJ1-2	CASGGTGGDGYTF	TGCGCTAGTGGAGGAACAGGGGGGGATGGCTACACCTTC
-	-	TRBV4-2	TRBJ1-2	CASSQWGVGYTF	TGTGCCAGCAGCCAATGGGGGGTAGGCTACACCTTC
-	TRBD2	TRBV5-3	TRBJ2-1	CARSFFASGGPNEQFF	TGTGCCAGAAGCTTCTTCGCTAGCGGAGGCCCTAATGAGCAGTTCTTC
-	-	TRBV4-2	TRBJ1-2	CASSFDGNGYTF	TGTGCCAGCAGCTTCGACGGGAATGGCTACACCTTC
-	TRBD1	TRBV10-3	TRBJ1-2	CAITYRTGGEYGYTF	TGTGCCATCACTTACCGGACAGGGGGCGAGTATGGCTACACCTTC
-	-	TRBV10-3	TRBJ1-5	CAISESSGGRSNQPQHF	TGTGCCATCAGTGAGTCGAGCGGGGGTCGGAGCAATCAGCCCCAGCATTTT
-	-	TRBV6-6	TRBJ1-6	CASTKSSYNSPLHF	TGTGCCAGCACCAAGAGCTCCTATAATTCACCCCTCCACTTT
-	-	TRBV7-8	TRBJ2-6	CASSLRRSRGSLSGANVLTF	TGTGCCAGCAGCTTAAGGCGCAGTAGGGGAAGTCTCTCTGGGGCCAACGTCCTGACTTTC
-	TRBD1	TRBV4-1	TRBJ1-5	CASSPTLARGNQPQHF	TGCGCCAGCAGCCCCACCCTGGCCAGGGGGAATCAGCCCCAGCATTTT
once	-	TRBV7-2	TRBJ2-7	CASSITVSYEQYF	TGTGCCAGCAGCATTACTGTATCCTACGAGCAGTACTTC
-	-	TRBV6-1	TRBJ2-2	CASSESEAVPGFESGELFF	TGTGCCAGCAGTGAATCGGAGGCAGTCCCAGGATTTGAGTCCGGGGAGCTGTTTTTT
-	-	TRBV5-1	TRBJ2-4	CASSLGFEGIQYF	TGCGCCAGCAGCTTAGGGTTTGAGGGCATTCAGTACTTC
few	TRBD1	TRBV5-1	TRBJ2-3	CASSLATGTVNTDTQYF	TGCGCCAGCAGCTTGGCAACCGGGACAGTAAACACAGATACGCAGTATTTT
few	TRBD2	TRBV7-9	TRBJ2-3	CASSLARGGGDTQYF	TGTGCCAGCAGCTTAGCTCGGGGGGGCGGAGATACGCAGTATTTT
once	-	TRBV5-1	TRBJ2-6	CASSLDGVGANVLTF	TGCGCCAGCAGCCTCGACGGGGTAGGGGCCAACGTCCTGACTTTC
-	TRBD1	TRBV19	TRBJ1-1	CASTKDRKTEAFF	TGTGCCAGTACCAAGGACAGGAAGACTGAAGCTTTCTTT
-	TRBD1	TRBV11-2	TRBJ2-7	CASSRPSTGGSEQYF	TGTGCCAGCAGCAGACCCTCGACAGGGGGCAGCGAGCAGTACTTC
-	TRBD2	TRBV2	TRBJ2-3	CASSTGGGGTDTQYF	TGTGCCAGCAGCACTGGCGGGGGTGGCACAGATACGCAGTATTTT
-	TRBD1	TRBV2	TRBJ2-1	CASSPQGARYNEQFF	TGTGCCAGCAGTCCTCAGGGGGCGCGATACAATGAGCAGTTCTTC
-	TRBD1	TRBV4-2	TRBJ2-3	CASSRGTVDTQYF	TGTGCCAGCAGCCGAGGGACAGTTGATACGCAGTATTTT
-	-	TRBV6-5	TRBJ1-2	CATRQTNYGYTF	TGTGCCACTCGACAGACTAACTATGGCTACACCTTC